The sequence of this T cell receptor (beta chain) was determined in a study of cytomegalovirus exposure and HLA in healthy donors. On the study more broadly: In a later analysis, it was reported that the 110 or so validation repertoires had been produced on the same platform as the roughly 610 repertoires belonging to the first cohort. The study's findings and limits: The study designated around 150 TCR beta chains cytomegalovirus-associated. Per published reports, the classifier diagnosed cytomegalovirus status with high specificity and sensitivity. Subsequent analysis revealed that first-cohort TCR clusters tended to co-occur in the 110 or so validation repertoires.

With respect to this clone: Its cognate antigen is unknown.

Germline V gives CDR1 MDHEN, CDR2 SYDVKM. The CDR3 contains 11 residues. The V gene lost 6 bases and the J gene lost 11 bases, with 12 bases spanning the gap. Using immunoSEQ multiplex PCR, the repertoire was profiled, and TCRdb retains in-frame clones only, with some absent. The data show 200,000 or so clones, with around four fifths seen just once and roughly 7% held by the top ten. This receptor was obtained from a man aged 18 to 29 in good health and CMV-seropositive. This chain uses TRBV28 with TRBJ2-3; possibly TRBD1 for D (5 bases). Sample: PBMCs. CDR3 coding DNA: TGTGCCAGCAGCCCAGACAGAAAGCAGTATTTT. Translation: CASSPDRKQYF. Looking up the rest from reference TRBV28 and TRBJ2-3 gives the full variable domain: DVKVTQSSRYLVKRTGEKVFLECVQDMDHENMFWYRQDPGLGLRLIYFSYDVKMKEKGDIPEGYSVSREKKERFSLILESASTNQTSMYLCASSPDRKQYFGPGTRLTVL.